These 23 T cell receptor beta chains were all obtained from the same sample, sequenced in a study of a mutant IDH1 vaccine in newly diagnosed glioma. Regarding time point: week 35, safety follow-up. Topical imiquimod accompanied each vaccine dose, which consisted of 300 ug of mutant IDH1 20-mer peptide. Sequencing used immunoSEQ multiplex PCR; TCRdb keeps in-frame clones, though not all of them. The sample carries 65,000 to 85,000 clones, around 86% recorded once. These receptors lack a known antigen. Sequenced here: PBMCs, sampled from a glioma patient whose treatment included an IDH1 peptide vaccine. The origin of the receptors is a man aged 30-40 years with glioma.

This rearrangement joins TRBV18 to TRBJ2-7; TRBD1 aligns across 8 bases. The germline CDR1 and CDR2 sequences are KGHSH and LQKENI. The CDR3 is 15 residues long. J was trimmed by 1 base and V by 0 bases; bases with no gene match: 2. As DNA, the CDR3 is TGTGCCAGCTCACCACCCGGGACAGGTTCCTACGAGCAGTACTTC. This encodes CASSPPGTGSYEQYF. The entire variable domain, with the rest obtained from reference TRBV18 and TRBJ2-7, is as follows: NAGVMQNPRHLVRRRGQEARLRCSPMKGHSHVYWYRQLPEEGLKFMVYLQKENIIDESGMPKERFSAEFPKEGPSILRIQQVVRGDSAAYFCASSPPGTGSYEQYFGPGTRLTVT.

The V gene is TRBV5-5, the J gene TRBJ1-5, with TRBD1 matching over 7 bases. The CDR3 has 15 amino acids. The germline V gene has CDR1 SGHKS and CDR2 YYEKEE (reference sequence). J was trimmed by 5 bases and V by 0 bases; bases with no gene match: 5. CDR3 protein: CASSLVGGADQPQHF. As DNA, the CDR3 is TGTGCCAGCAGCTTGGTAGGGGGCGCGGATCAGCCCCAGCATTTT.

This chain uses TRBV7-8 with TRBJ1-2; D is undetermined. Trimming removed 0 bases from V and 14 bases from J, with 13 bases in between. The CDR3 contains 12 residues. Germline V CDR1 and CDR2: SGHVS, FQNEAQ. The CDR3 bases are TGTGCCAGCAGCTTAGCAGGCGAAACTTATACCTTC. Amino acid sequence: CASSLAGETYTF.

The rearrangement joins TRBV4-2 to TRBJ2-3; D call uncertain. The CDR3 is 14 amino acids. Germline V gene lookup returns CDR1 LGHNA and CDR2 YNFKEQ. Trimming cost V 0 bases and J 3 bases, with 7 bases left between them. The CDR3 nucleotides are TGTGCCAGCAGCCAAGAGGAGAGGACAGATACGCAGTATTTT. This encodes CASSQEERTDTQYF.

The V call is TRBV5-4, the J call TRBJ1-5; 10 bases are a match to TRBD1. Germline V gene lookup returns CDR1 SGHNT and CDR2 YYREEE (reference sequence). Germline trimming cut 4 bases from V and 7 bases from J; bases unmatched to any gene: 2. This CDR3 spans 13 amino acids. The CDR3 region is CASSRDRGQPQHF. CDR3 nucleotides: TGTGCCAGCAGCCGGGACAGGGGACAGCCCCAGCATTTT.

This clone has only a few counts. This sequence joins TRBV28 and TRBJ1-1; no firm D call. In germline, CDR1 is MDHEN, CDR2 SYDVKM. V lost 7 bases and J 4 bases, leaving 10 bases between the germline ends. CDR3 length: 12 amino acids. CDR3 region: CASTLTATEAFF. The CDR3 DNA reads TGTGCCAGCACCTTAACAGCCACTGAAGCTTTCTTT.

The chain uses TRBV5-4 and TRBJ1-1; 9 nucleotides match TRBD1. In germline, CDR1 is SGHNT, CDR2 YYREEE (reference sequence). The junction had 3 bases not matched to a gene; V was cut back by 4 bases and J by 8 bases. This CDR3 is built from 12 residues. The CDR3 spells CASSMDRGEAFF. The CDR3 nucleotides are TGTGCCAGCAGCATGGACAGGGGAGAAGCTTTCTTT.

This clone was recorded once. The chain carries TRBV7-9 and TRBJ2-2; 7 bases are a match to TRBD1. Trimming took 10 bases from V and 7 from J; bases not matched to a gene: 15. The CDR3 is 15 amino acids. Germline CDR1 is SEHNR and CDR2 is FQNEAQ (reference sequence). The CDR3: CAIPQGTLLGGELFF. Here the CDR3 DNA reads TGTGCCATCCCACAGGGGACCCTCTTGGGCGGGGAGCTGTTTTTT.

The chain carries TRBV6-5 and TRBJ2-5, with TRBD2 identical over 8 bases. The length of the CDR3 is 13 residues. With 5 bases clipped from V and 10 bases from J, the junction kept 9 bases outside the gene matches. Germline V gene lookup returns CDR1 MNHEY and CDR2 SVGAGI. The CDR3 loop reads CASSQGLVGIQYF. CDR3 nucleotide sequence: TGTGCCAGCAGTCAGGGACTAGTAGGGATCCAGTACTTC.

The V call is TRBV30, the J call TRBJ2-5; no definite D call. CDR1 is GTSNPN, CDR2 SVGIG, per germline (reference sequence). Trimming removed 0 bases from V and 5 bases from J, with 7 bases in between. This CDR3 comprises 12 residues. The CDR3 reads CAWSVVGETQYF. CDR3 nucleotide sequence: TGTGCCTGGAGTGTAGTGGGGGAGACCCAGTACTTC.

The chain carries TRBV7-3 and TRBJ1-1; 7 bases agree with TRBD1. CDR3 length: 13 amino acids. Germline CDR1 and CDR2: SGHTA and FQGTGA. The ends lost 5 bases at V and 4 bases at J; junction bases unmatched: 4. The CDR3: CASSVSGGTEAFF. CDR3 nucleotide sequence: TGTGCCAGCAGCGTTTCAGGGGGCACTGAAGCTTTCTTT. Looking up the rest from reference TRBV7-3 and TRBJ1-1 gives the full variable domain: GAGVSQTPSNKVTEKGKYVELRCDPISGHTALYWYRQSLGQGPEFLIYFQGTGAADDSGLPNDRFFAVRPEGSVSTLKIQRTERGDSAVYLCASSVSGGTEAFFGQGTRLTVV.

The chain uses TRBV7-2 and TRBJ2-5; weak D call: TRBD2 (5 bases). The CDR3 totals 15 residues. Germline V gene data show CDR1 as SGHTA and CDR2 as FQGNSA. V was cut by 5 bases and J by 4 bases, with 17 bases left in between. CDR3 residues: CASSLQRWSRETQYF. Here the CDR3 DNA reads TGTGCCAGCAGCCTACAGCGGTGGTCGAGAGAGACCCAGTACTTC.

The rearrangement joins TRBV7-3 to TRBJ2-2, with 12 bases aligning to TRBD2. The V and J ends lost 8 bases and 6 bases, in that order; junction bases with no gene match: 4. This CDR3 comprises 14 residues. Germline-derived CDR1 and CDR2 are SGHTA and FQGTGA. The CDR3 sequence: CASSRLAGAGELFF. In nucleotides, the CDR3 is TGTGCCAGCTCGCGACTAGCGGGAGCCGGGGAGCTGTTTTTT.

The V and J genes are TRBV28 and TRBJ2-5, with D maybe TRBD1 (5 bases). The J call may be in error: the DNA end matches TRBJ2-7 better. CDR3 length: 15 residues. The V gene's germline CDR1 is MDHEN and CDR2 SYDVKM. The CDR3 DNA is TGTGCCAGCAGTTTAAGCTGGGGCACATCCTACGAGCAGTACTTC. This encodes CASSLSWGTSYEQYF.

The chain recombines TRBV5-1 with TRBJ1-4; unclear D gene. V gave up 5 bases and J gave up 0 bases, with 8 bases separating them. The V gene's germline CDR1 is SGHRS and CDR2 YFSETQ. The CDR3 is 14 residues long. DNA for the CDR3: TGCGCCAGCAGACCAGATGCAACTAATGAAAAACTGTTTTTT. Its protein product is CASRPDATNEKLFF.

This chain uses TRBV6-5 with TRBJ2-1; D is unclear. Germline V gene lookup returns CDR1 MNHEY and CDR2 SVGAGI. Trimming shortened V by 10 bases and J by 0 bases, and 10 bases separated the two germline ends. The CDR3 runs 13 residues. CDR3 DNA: TGTGCCACCGGCGCGGACTCCTACAATGAGCAGTTCTTC. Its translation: CATGADSYNEQFF.

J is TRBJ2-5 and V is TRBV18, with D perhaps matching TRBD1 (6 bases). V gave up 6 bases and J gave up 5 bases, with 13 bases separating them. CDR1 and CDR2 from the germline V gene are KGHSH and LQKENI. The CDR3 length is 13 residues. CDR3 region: CASSPWGHETQYF. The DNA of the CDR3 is TGTGCCAGCTCCCCCTGGGGGCATGAGACCCAGTACTTC.

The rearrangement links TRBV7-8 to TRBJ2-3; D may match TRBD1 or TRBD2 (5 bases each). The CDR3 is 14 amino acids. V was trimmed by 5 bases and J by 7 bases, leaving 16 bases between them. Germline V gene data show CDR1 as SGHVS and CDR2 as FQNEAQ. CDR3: CASSGGIHGNTQYF. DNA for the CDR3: TGTGCCAGCAGCGGGGGAATACACGGGAATACGCAGTATTTT.

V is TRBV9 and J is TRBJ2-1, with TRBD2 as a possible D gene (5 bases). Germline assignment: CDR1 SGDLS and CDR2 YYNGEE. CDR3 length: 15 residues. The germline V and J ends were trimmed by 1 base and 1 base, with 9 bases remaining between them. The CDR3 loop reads CASSVSTGSYNEQFF. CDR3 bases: TGTGCCAGCAGCGTAAGTACGGGGTCCTACAATGAGCAGTTCTTC. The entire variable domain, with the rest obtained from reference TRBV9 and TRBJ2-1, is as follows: DSGVTQTPKHLITATGQRVTLRCSPRSGDLSVYWYQQSLDQGLQFLIQYYNGEERAKGNILERFSAQQFPDLHSELNLSSLELGDSALYFCASSVSTGSYNEQFFGPGTRLTVL.

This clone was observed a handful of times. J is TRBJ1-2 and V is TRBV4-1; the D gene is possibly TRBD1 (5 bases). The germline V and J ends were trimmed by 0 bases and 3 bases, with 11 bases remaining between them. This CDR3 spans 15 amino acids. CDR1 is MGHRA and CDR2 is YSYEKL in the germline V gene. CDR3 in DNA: TGCGCCAGCAGCCAAGATACTCCAGGGTACTATGGCTACACCTTC. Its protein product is CASSQDTPGYYGYTF.

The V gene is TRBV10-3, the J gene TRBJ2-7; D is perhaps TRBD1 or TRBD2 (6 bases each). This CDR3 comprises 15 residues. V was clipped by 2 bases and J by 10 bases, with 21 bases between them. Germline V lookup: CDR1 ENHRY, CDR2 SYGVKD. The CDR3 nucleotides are TGTGCCATCAGTGAGGGGGGGTCCGGGACATCGGCACAGTACTTC. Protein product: CAISEGGSGTSAQYF.

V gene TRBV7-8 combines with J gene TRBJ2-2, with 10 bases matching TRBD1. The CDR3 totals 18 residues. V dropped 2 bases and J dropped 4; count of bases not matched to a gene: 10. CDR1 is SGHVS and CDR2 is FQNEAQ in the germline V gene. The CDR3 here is CASSLIAIGDRGTGELFF. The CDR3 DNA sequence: TGTGCCAGCAGCTTAATCGCGATCGGGGACAGGGGCACCGGGGAGCTGTTTTTT.

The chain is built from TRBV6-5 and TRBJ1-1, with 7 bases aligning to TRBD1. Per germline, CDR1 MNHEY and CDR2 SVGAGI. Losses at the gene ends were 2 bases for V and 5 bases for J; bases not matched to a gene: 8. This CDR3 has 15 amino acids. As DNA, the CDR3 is TGTGCCAGCAGTTACCCGAGACAGGGAAGGACTGAAGCTTTCTTT. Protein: CASSYPRQGRTEAFF.